The clone carrying this T cell receptor (beta chain) was detected ten times or more. The sample originates from a study of tumor-infiltrating lymphocytes in oesophageal squamous cell carcinoma. One entry per CDR3 protein results from TCRdb running MiXCR on the PCR reads. The data show just over 15,000 distinct CDR3 sequences, with roughly 54% seen just once and roughly two fifths held by the top ten. CDR1 SGHNT and CDR2 YYREEE come from the germline V gene (reference sequence). CDR3 length equals 14 residues. Trimming cost V 1 base and J 4 bases, with 11 bases left between them. The chain is built from TRBV5-4 and TRBJ1-1; tentatively, D is TRBD1 (5 bases). The sequenced sample was esophageal tumor tissue. The origin of this receptor is a female donor with esophageal squamous cell carcinoma. The CDR3 region has the DNA TGTGCCAGCAGCTTGCAGGGTCCGAGCACTGAAGCTTTCTTT. Translating it yields CASSLQGPSTEAFF. The whole variable domain, remainder taken from reference TRBV5-4 and TRBJ1-1, is ETGVTQSPTHLIKTRGQQVTLRCSSQSGHNTVSWYQQALGQGPQFIFQYYREEENGRGNFPPRFSGLQFPNYSSELNVNALELDDSALYLCASSLQGPSTEAFFGQGTRLTVV.